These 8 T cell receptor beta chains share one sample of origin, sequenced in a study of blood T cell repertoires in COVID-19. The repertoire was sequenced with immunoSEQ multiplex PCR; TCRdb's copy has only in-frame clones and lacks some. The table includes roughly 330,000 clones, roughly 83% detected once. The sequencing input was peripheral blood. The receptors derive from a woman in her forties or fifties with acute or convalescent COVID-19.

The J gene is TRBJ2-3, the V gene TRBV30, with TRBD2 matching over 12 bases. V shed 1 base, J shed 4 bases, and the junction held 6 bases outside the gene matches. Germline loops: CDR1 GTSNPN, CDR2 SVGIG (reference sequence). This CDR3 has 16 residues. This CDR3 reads CAWSAGLAGPADTQYF. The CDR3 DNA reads TGTGCCTGGAGTGCCGGACTAGCGGGACCCGCAGATACGCAGTATTTT.

The CDR3 protein is CASSLDRAAEAFF. The CDR3 DNA reads as TGCGCCAGCAGCTTGGACAGGGCTGCTGAAGCTTTCTTT. The V and J genes are TRBV5-1 and TRBJ1-1, with D perhaps matching TRBD1 (6 bases). The CDR3 has 13 residues. Germline loops: CDR1 SGHRS, CDR2 YFSETQ. V lost 0 bases and J 6 bases, leaving 9 bases between the germline ends.

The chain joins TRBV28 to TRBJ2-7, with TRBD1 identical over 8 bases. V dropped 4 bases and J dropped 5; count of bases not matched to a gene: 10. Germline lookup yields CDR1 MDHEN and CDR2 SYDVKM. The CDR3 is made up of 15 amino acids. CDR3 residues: CASSSSGGRVDEQYF. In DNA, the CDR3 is TGTGCCAGCAGTTCGTCAGGGGGCCGGGTTGACGAGCAGTACTTC.

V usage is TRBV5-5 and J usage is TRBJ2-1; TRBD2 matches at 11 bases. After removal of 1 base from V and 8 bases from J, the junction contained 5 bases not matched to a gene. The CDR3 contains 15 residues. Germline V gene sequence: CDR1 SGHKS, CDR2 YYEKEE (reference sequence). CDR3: CASSLTSGRVDEQFF. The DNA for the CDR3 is TGTGCCAGCAGCTTGACTAGCGGGAGAGTGGATGAGCAGTTCTTC.

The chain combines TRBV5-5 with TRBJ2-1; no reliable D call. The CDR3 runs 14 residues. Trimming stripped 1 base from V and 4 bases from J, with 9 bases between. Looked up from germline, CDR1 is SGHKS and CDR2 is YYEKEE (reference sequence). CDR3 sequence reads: CASSLFTAYNEQFF. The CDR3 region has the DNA TGTGCCAGCAGCTTGTTTACTGCTTACAATGAGCAGTTCTTC.

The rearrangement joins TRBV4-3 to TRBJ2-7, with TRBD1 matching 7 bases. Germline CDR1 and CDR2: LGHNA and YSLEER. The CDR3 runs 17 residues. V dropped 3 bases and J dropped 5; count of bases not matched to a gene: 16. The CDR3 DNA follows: TGCGCCAGCAGCCAGGACCCCGTCGGACAGGTTAGGGACGAGCAGTACTTC. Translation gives CASSQDPVGQVRDEQYF.

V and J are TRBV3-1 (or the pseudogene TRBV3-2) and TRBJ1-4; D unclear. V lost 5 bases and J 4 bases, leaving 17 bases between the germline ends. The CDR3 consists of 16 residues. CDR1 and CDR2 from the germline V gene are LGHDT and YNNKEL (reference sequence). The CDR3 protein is CASSVAPTRGNEKLFF. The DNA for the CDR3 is TGTGCCAGCAGCGTTGCCCCCACGCGGGGTAATGAAAAACTGTTTTTT.

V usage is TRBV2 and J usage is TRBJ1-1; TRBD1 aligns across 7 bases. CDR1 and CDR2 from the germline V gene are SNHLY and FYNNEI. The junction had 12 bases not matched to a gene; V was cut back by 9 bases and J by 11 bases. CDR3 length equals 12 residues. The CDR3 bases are TGTGCCAGTATTCGGGGGACAGTATGGGCTTTCTTT. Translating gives CASIRGTVWAFF.